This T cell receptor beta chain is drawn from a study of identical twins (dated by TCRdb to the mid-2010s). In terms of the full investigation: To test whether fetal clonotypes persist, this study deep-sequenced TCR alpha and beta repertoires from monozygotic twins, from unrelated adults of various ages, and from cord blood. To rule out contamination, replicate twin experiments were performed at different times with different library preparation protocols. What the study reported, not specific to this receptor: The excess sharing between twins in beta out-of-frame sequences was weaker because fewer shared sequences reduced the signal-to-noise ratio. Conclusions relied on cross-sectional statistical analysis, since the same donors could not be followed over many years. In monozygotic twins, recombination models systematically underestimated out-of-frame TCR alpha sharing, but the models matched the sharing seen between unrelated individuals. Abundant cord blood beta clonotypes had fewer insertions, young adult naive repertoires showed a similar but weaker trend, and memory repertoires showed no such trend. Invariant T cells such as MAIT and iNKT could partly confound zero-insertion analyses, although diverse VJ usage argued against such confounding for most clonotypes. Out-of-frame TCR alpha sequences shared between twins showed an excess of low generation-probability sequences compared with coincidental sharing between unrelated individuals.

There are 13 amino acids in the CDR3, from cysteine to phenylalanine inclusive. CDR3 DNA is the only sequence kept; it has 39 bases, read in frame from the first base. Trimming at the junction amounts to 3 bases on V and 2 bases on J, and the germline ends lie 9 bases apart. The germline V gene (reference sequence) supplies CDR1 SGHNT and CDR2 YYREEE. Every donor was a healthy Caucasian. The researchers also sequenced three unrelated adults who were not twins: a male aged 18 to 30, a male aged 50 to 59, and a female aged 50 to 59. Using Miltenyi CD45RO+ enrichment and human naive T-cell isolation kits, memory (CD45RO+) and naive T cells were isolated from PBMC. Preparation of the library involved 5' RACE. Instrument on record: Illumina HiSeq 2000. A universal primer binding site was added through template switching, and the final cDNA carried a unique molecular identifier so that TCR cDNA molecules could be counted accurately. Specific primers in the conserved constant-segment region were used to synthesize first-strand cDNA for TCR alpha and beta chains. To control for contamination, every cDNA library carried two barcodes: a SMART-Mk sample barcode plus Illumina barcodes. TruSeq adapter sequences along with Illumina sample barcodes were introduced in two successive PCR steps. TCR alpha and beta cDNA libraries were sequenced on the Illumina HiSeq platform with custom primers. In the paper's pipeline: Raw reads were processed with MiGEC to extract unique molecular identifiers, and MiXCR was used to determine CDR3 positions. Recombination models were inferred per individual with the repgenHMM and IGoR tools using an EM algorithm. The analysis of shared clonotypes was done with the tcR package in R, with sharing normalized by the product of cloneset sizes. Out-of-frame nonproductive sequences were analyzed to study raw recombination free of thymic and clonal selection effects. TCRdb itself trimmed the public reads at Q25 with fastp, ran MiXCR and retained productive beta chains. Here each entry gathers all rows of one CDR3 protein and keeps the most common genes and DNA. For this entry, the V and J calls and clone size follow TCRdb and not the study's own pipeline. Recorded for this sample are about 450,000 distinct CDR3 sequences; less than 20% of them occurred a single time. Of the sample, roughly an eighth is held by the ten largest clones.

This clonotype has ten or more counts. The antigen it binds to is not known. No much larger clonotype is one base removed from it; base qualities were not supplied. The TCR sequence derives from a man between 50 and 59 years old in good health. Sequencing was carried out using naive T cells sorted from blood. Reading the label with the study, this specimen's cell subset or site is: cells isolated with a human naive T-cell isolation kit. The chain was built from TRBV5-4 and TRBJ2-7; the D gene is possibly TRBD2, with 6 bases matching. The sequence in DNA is TGTGCCAGCAGCTGGACGGGGGCCTACGAGCAGTACTTC. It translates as CASSWTGAYEQYF.